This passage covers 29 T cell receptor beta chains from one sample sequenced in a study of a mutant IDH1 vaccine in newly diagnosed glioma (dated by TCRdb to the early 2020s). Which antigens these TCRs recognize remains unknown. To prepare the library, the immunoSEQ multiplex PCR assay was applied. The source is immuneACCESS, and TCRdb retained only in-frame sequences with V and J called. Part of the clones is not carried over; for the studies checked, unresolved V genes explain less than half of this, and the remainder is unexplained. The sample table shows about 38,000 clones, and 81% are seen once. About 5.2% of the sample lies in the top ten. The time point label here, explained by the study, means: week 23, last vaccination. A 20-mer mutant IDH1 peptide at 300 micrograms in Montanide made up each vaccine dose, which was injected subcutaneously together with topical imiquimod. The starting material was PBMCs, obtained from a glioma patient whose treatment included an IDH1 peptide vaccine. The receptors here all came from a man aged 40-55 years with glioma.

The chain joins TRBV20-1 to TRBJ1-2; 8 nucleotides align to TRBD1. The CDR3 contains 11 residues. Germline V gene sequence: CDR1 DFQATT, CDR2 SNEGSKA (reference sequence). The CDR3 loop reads CNAPTGEGYTF. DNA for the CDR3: TGCAATGCCCCGACAGGGGAGGGCTACACCTTC.

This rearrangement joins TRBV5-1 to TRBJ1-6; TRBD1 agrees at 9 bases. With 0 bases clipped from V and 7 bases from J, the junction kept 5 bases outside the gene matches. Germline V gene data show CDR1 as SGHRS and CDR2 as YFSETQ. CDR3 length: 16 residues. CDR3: CASSLEQGAPNSPLHF. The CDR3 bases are TGCGCCAGCAGCTTGGAACAGGGGGCTCCGAATTCACCCCTCCACTTT. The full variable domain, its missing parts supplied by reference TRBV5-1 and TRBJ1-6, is KAGVTQTPRYLIKTRGQQVTLSCSPISGHRSVSWYQQTPGQGLQFLFEYFSETQRNKGNFPGRFSGRQFSNSRSEMNVSTLELGDSALYLCASSLEQGAPNSPLHFGNGTRLTVT.

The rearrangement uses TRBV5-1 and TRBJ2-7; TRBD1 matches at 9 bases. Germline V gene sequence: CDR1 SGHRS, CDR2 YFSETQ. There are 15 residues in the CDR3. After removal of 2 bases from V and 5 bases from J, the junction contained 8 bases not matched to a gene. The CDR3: CASSFVGTGPHEQYF. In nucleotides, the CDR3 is TGCGCCAGCAGCTTCGTCGGGACAGGGCCTCACGAGCAGTACTTC.

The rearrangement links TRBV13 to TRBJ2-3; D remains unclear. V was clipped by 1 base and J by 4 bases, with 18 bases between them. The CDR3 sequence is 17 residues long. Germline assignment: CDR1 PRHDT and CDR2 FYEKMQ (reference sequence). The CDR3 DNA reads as TGTGCCAGCAGCTTAGCCTCAGAGTGGAATGTGGCAGATACGCAGTATTTT. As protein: CASSLASEWNVADTQYF.

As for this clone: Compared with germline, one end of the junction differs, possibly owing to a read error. CDR3 bases: TGTGCTAGCAGCTCAACAGGGGGGAAGACCCAGTACTTC. Protein: CASSSTGGKTQYF. The chain joins TRBV7-7 to TRBJ2-5, with 8 positions matching TRBD1. Germline V gene data show CDR1 as SSHAT and CDR2 as FNYEAQ (reference sequence). The CDR3 is 13 amino acids. The whole variable domain, filled in from reference TRBV7-7 and TRBJ2-5, reads GAGVSQSPRYKVTKRGQDVTLRCDPISSHATLYWYQQALGQGPEFLTYFNYEAQPDKSGLPSDRFSAERPEGSISTLTIQRTEQRDSAMYRCASSSTGGKTQYFGPGTRLLVL.

The CDR3 bases are TGCGCCAGCAGCCAAGAACAGGGGCGCCACTACGAGCAGTACTTC. Its translation: CASSQEQGRHYEQYF. This sequence joins TRBV4-1 and TRBJ2-7, with 7 bases fitting TRBD1. CDR3 length: 15 residues. Trimming took 0 bases from V and 3 from J; bases not matched to a gene: 5. The germline V gene encodes CDR1 MGHRA and CDR2 YSYEKL.

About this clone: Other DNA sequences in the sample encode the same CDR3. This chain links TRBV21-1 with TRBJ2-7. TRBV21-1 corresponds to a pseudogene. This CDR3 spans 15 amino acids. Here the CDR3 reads CASSGPGTSIYEQYF. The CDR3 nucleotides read TGTGCCAGCAGCGGGCCCGGGACGTCGATTTACGAGCAGTACTTC.

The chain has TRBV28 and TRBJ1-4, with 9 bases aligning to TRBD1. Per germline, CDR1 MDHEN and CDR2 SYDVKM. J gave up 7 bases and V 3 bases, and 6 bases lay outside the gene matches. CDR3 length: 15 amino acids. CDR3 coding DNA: TGTGCCAGCAGTTTGCTTACAGGGGGCTTTGAAAAACTGTTTTTT. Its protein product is CASSLLTGGFEKLFF.

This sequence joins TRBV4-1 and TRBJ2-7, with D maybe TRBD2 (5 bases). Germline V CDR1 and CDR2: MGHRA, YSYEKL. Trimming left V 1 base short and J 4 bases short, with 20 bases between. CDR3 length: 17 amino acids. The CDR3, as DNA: TGCGCCAGCAGCCAAGCCCCAAGGACTGAGGTGGGGTACGAGCAGTACTTC. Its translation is CASSQAPRTEVGYEQYF.

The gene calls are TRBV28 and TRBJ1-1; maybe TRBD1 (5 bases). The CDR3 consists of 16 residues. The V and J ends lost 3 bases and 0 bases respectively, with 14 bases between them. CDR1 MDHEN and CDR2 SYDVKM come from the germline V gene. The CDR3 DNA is TGTGCCAGCAGTTTTCCAGTTCGGGGGATGAACACTGAAGCTTTCTTT. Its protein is CASSFPVRGMNTEAFF.

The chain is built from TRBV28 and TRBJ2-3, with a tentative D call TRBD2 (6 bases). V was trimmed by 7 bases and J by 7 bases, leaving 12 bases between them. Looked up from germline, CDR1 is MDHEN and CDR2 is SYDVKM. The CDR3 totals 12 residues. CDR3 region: CASMGAGHTQYF. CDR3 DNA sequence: TGTGCCAGCATGGGAGCGGGTCATACGCAGTATTTT.

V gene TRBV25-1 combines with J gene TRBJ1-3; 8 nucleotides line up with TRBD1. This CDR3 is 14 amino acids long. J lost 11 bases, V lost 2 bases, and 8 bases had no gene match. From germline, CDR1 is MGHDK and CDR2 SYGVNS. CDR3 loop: CASSEGPQGAAIYF. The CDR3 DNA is TGTGCCAGCAGTGAAGGACCTCAGGGGGCAGCCATATATTTT.

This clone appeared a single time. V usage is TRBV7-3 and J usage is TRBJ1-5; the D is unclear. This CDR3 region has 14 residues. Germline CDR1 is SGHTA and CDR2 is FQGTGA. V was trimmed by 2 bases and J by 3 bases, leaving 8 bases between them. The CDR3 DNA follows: TGTGCCAGCAGCTTATCGGGGATCAATCAGCCCCAGCATTTT. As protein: CASSLSGINQPQHF. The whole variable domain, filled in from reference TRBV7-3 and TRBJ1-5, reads GAGVSQTPSNKVTEKGKYVELRCDPISGHTALYWYRQSLGQGPEFLIYFQGTGAADDSGLPNDRFFAVRPEGSVSTLKIQRTERGDSAVYLCASSLSGINQPQHFGDGTRLSIL.

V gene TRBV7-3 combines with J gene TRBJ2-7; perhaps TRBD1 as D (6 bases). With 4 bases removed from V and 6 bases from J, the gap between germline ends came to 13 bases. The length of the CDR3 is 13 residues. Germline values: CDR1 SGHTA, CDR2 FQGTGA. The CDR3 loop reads CASSWDIEGEQYF. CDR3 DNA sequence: TGTGCCAGCAGCTGGGACATCGAGGGCGAGCAGTACTTC.

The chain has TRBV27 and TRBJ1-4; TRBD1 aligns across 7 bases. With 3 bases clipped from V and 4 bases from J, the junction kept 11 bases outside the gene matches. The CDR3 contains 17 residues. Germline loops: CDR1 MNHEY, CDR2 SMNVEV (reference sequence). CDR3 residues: CASSFIATGVGNEKLFF. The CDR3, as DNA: TGTGCCAGCAGTTTTATTGCAACAGGGGTTGGTAATGAAAAACTGTTTTTT.

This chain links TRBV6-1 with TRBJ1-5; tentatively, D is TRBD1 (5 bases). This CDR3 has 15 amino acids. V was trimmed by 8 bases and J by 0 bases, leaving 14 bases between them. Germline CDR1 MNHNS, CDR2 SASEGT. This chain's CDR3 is CASRLGVNSNQPQHF. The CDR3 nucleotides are TGTGCCAGCCGTTTGGGGGTAAATAGCAATCAGCCCCAGCATTTT.

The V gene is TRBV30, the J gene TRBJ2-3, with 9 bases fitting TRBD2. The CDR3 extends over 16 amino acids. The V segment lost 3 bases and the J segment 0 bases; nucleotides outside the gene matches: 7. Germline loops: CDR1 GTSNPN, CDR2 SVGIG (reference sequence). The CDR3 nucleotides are TGTGCCTGGAGCCACGATACTAGCGGGAGCACAGATACGCAGTATTTT. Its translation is CAWSHDTSGSTDTQYF.

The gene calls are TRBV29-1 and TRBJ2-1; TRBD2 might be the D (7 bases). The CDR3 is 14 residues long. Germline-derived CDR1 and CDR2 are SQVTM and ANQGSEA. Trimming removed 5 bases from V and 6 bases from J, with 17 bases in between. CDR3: CSVHPEGGGNEQFF. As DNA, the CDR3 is TGCAGCGTTCACCCCGAGGGGGGGGGCAATGAGCAGTTCTTC.

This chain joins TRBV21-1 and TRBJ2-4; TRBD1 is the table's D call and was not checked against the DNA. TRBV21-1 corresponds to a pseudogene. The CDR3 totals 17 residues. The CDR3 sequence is CASSNLQKDRGENIQYF. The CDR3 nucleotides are TGTGCCAGCAGCAACCTACAAAAGGACAGGGGCGAAAACATTCAGTACTTC.

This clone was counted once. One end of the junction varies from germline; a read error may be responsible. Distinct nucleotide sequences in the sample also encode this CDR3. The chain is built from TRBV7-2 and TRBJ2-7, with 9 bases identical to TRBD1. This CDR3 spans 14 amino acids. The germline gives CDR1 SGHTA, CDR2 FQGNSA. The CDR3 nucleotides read TGTGCCAGCAGACCTAGGACAGGGGCAAACGAGCAATACTTC. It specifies CASRPRTGANEQYF.

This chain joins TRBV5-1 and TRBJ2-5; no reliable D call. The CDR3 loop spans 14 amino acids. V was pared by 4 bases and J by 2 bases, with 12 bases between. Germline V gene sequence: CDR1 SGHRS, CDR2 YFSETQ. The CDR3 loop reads CASSPTGGQETQYF. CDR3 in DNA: TGCGCCAGCAGCCCAACTGGTGGACAAGAGACCCAGTACTTC.

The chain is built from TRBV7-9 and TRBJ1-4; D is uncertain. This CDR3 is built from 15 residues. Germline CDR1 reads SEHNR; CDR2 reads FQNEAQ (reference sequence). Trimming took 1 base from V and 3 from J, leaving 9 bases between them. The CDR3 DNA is TGTGCCAGCAGCTTAGGAAACCTTCCTAATGAAAAACTGTTTTTT. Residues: CASSLGNLPNEKLFF.

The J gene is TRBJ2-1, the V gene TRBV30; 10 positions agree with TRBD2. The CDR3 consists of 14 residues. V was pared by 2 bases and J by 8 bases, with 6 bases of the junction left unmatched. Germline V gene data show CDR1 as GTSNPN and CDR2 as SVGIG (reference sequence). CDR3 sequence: CAWSYSGGLDEQFF. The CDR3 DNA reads TGTGCCTGGAGTTATAGCGGGGGGCTGGATGAGCAGTTCTTC.

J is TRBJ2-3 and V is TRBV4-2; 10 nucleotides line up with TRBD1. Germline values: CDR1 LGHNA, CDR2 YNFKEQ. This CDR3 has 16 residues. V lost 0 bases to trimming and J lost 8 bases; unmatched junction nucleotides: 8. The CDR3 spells CASSQERTGGRGTQYF. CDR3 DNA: TGTGCCAGCAGCCAAGAGCGGACAGGGGGACGTGGTACGCAGTATTTT.

The CDR3 DNA follows: TGTGCCAGCAGTTTTAACGGAGGGGAGTCACGGGCGCCTTTTGGTACGCAGTATTTT. Its translation: CASSFNGGESRAPFGTQYF. The gene calls are TRBV28 and TRBJ2-3; D may be TRBD2 (6 bases). Germline V gives CDR1 MDHEN, CDR2 SYDVKM. This CDR3 spans 19 amino acids. Trimming shortened V by 3 bases and J by 8 bases, and 30 bases separated the two germline ends.

DNA of the CDR3: TGTGCCATCAGTCCTGACAGGGGTGCGCCCCAGCATTTT. Its translation: CAISPDRGAPQHF. The chain uses TRBV10-3 and TRBJ1-5; 8 bases line up with TRBD1. The CDR3 extends over 13 amino acids. Germline V gives CDR1 ENHRY, CDR2 SYGVKD. J lost 9 bases, V lost 5 bases, and 6 bases had no gene match.

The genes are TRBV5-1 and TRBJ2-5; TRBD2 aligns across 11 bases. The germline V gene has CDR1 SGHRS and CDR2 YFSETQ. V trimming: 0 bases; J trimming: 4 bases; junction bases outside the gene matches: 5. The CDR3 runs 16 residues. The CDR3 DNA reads TGCGCCAGCAGCTTGGCCCCCGGACTAGCGGGAGAGACCCAGTACTTC. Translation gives CASSLAPGLAGETQYF.

DNA of the CDR3: TGTGCCACCATAGCGGGGGGGCCCACCGGGGAGCTGTTTTTT. Residues: CATIAGGPTGELFF. The J gene is TRBJ2-2, the V gene TRBV7-2; 11 nucleotides agree with TRBD2. Looked up from germline, CDR1 is SGHTA and CDR2 is FQGNSA. CDR3 size: 14 residues. V lost 10 bases and J lost 4; bases outside the gene matches: 5.

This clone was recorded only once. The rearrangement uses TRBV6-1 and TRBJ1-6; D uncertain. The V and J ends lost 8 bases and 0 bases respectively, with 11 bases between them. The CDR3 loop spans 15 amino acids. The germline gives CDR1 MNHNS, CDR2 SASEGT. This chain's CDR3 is CASRPAHSYNSPLHF. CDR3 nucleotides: TGTGCCAGCCGTCCGGCACACTCCTATAATTCACCCCTCCACTTT.